This TCR beta chain was obtained from a study of T cells in Graves' hyperthyroidism and ophthalmopathy. Template material for amplifying TCR beta CDR3 regions consisted of RNA transcripts. The HTBI primer set served for first-round RT-PCR of the TCR CDR3. In TCRdb, the multiplex PCR reads were re-called with MiXCR into one record per CDR3 protein. The sample consists of 500,000 or so distinct CDR3 sequences, approximately 17% of them appearing once. Uncontrolled infection, other autoimmune disease, pregnancy or lactation barred patients from enrollment. The diagnostic basis comprised clinical symptoms, serum thyroxine and TRAb, thyroid ultrasound and orbital computed tomography. In its sample, this clonotype was seen a few times. Germline V lookup: CDR1 MNHEY, CDR2 SVGAGI. Trimming cost V 2 bases and J 7 bases; bases outside gene matches: 7. This CDR3 contains 16 residues.

This rearrangement joins TRBV6-5 to TRBJ2-1; 11 bases are shared with TRBD2. This sequence was found in a woman between 18 and 30 years old with Graves' ophthalmopathy. Material for sequencing was blood. The CDR3 DNA sequence: TGTGCCAGCAGTTACGGTACTAGCGGGAGAGGTAATGAGCAGTTCTTC. Its translation: CASSYGTSGRGNEQFF.